These T cell receptor beta chains were read from a single sample in a study of cytomegalovirus exposure and HLA in healthy donors. Produced via immunoSEQ multiplex PCR; TCRdb's table is partial and in-frame only. The sample holds over 100,000 clones, about two thirds seen once. The specimen was PBMCs. These receptors came from a man aged 25-45 years in good health and CMV-seropositive. CDR3s include the opening cysteine and the closing phenylalanine or tryptophan. A D gene is named only where the DNA matches it firmly. Clone size is not always given. Where it is, it says once, few, many or a class for expanded clones.

clone size: once
J gene: TRBJ1-3
V gene: TRBV11-1
CDR3 length: 15
D gene: TRBD1
CDR3 protein: CASSRTGGQSDTIYF
CDR3 DNA: TGTGCCAGCAGCCGTACAGGGGGCCAGTCGGACACCATATATTTT

clone size: .
J gene: TRBJ2-7
V gene: TRBV9
CDR3 length: 15
D gene: .
CDR3 protein: CASSVGQVAGYEQYF
CDR3 DNA: TGTGCCAGCAGCGTAGGCCAGGTCGCGGGATACGAGCAGTACTTC

clone size: .
J gene: TRBJ1-2
V gene: TRBV27
CDR3 length: 14
D gene: .
CDR3 protein: CASSLAGSTSGYTF
CDR3 DNA: TGTGCCAGCAGTTTAGCGGGTTCAACTTCTGGCTACACCTTC

clone size: .
J gene: TRBJ1-3
V gene: TRBV6-5
CDR3 length: 16
D gene: TRBD1
CDR3 protein: CASSYRDSPSGNTIYF
CDR3 DNA: TGTGCCAGCAGTTACCGGGACAGTCCCTCTGGAAACACCATATATTTT

clone size: .
J gene: TRBJ2-1
V gene: TRBV9
CDR3 length: 15
D gene: TRBD2
CDR3 protein: CASSFPSGPYNEQFF
CDR3 DNA: TGTGCCAGCAGCTTCCCTAGCGGGCCCTACAATGAGCAGTTCTTC

clone size: .
J gene: TRBJ2-3
V gene: TRBV30
CDR3 length: 15
D gene: TRBD1
CDR3 protein: CACAQRDRGVDTQYF
CDR3 DNA: TGTGCCTGTGCACAGAGAGACAGGGGAGTAGATACGCAGTATTTT

clone size: .
J gene: TRBJ2-7
V gene: TRBV18
CDR3 length: 16
D gene: TRBD1
CDR3 protein: CASSPRTGAGDYEQYF
CDR3 DNA: TGTGCCAGCTCGCCTAGGACAGGGGCAGGGGACTACGAGCAGTACTTC

clone size: .
J gene: TRBJ2-7
V gene: TRBV11-3
CDR3 length: 13
D gene: TRBD1
CDR3 protein: CASSHGTAREHYF
CDR3 DNA: TGTGCCAGCAGCCACGGGACAGCTCGCGAGCATTACTTC

clone size: .
J gene: TRBJ1-1
V gene: TRBV19
CDR3 length: 16
D gene: .
CDR3 protein: CASSIGSEGWNTEAFF
CDR3 DNA: TGTGCCAGTAGTATAGGTTCCGAGGGCTGGAACACTGAAGCTTTCTTT

clone size: .
J gene: TRBJ1-2
V gene: TRBV11-1
CDR3 length: 15
D gene: .
CDR3 protein: CASRLAPGPNYGYTF
CDR3 DNA: TGTGCCAGCAGGCTCGCGCCAGGGCCTAACTATGGCTACACCTTC

clone size: .
J gene: TRBJ2-3
V gene: TRBV28
CDR3 length: 17
D gene: TRBD2
CDR3 protein: CASSPPTGRLAGDTQYF
CDR3 DNA: TGTGCCAGCAGCCCCCCGACAGGGAGGCTAGCGGGGGATACGCAGTATTTT

clone size: .
J gene: TRBJ2-3
V gene: TRBV5-1
CDR3 length: 12
D gene: .
CDR3 protein: CASSLDPGTQYF
CDR3 DNA: TGCGCCAGCAGCTTGGACCCAGGTACGCAGTATTTT

clone size: .
J gene: TRBJ2-1
V gene: TRBV7-2
CDR3 length: 12
D gene: .
CDR3 protein: CASSFTGQNQFF
CDR3 DNA: TGTGCCAGCAGCTTTACGGGACAAAATCAGTTCTTC

clone size: .
J gene: TRBJ2-5
V gene: TRBV4-3
CDR3 length: 16
D gene: TRBD2
CDR3 protein: CASSELAGGGGETQYF
CDR3 DNA: TGCGCCAGCAGCGAGTTAGCGGGAGGGGGGGGAGAGACCCAGTACTTC

clone size: .
J gene: TRBJ1-6
V gene: TRBV28
CDR3 length: 11
D gene: .
CDR3 protein: CASGSGRGGSF
CDR3 DNA: TGTGCCAGCGGGAGTGGTAGGGGAGGATCGTTT

clone size: .
J gene: TRBJ2-2
V gene: TRBV5-5
CDR3 length: 16
D gene: .
CDR3 protein: CASSSLGGPNTGELFF
CDR3 DNA: TGTGCCAGCAGCTCCCTGGGGGGGCCGAACACCGGGGAGCTGTTTTTT

clone size: .
J gene: TRBJ1-1
V gene: TRBV19
CDR3 length: 11
D gene: .
CDR3 protein: CMLGRYTEAFF
CDR3 DNA: TGTATGCTCGGGAGGTACACTGAAGCTTTCTTT

clone size: .
J gene: TRBJ2-5
V gene: TRBV28
CDR3 length: 16
D gene: TRBD1
CDR3 protein: CASKPHGQGALETQYF
CDR3 DNA: TGTGCCAGCAAGCCCCACGGACAGGGGGCCCTAGAGACCCAGTACTTC

clone size: few
J gene: TRBJ1-4
V gene: TRBV5-4
CDR3 length: 14
D gene: .
CDR3 protein: CASSLAGVGEKLFF
CDR3 DNA: TGTGCCAGCAGCTTGGCGGGGGTCGGTGAAAAACTGTTTTTT

clone size: once
J gene: TRBJ2-2
V gene: TRBV5-1
CDR3 length: 17
D gene: TRBD1
CDR3 protein: CASSPIPGQGYTGELFF
CDR3 DNA: TGCGCCAGCAGCCCAATTCCGGGACAGGGCTACACCGGGGAGCTGTTTTTT

clone size: .
J gene: TRBJ2-3
V gene: TRBV5-6
CDR3 length: 12
D gene: .
CDR3 protein: CASSSFADTQYF
CDR3 DNA: TGTGCCAGCAGCTCGTTCGCAGATACGCAGTATTTT

clone size: once
J gene: TRBJ2-3
V gene: TRBV9
CDR3 length: 15
D gene: TRBD1
CDR3 protein: CASSVGTGGGDTQYF
CDR3 DNA: TGTGCCAGCAGCGTCGGGACAGGGGGCGGAGATACGCAGTATTTT

clone size: .
J gene: TRBJ1-1
V gene: TRBV30
CDR3 length: 15
D gene: TRBD1
CDR3 protein: CAWSTGGKRWTEAFF
CDR3 DNA: TGTGCCTGGTCTACAGGGGGTAAGCGATGGACTGAAGCTTTCTTT

clone size: .
J gene: TRBJ2-2
V gene: TRBV7-3
CDR3 length: 16
D gene: .
CDR3 protein: CASSLRSAGNTGELFF
CDR3 DNA: TGTGCCAGCAGCTTAAGGTCCGCAGGGAACACCGGGGAGCTGTTTTTT